The T cell receptor beta chain under discussion was sequenced for a study of T cell changes during pregnancy in multiple sclerosis. This clone came up a few times. Repertoires were generated with immunoSEQ multiplex PCR, while TCRdb's copy carries only in-frame clones and drops some. The sample has some 70,000 clones; 85% to 90% are singletons. Per the germline V gene, CDR1 is GTSNPN and CDR2 is SVGIG (reference sequence). Trimming took 4 bases from V and 5 from J; bases not matched to a gene: 7. There are 14 residues in the CDR3. The chain combines TRBV30 with TRBJ2-5; 10 bases line up with TRBD2. This TCR came from a female donor in good health, enrolled as a control in a pregnancy study. The source was peripheral blood, collected after pregnancy. The CDR3 sequence: CAWTSGGQRETQYF. The DNA of the CDR3 is TGTGCCTGGACTAGCGGGGGCCAGAGGGAGACCCAGTACTTC.